This T cell receptor (beta chain) was found in a study of Ad26.COV2.S vaccination and SARS-CoV-2 variants. Study-wide context: Once, or twice with 56 days between doses, Ad26.COV2.S was given intramuscularly. General study results and limits: Participants given vaccine showed non-spike TCR breadth similar to that of placebo recipients.

Generated by immunoSEQ multiplex PCR, the TCRdb table keeps only in-frame clones and is missing some. This sample has some 480,000 clones, with roughly 89% found just once. The treatment denotes: about 20 received Ad26.COV2.S at low or high dose, single or two shots; roughly five received placebo; per-sample allocation not given. Material that was analyzed had been drawn on day 63 after the first vaccine or placebo injection. Remarks on this clone: Its matching antigen is unknown.

The germline CDR1 and CDR2 sequences are MNHEY and SVGEGT. This CDR3 has 11 residues. The germline V and J ends were trimmed by 4 bases and 4 bases, with 4 bases remaining between them. The sequence derives from a person aged 18-60 years who received the Ad26.COV2.S COVID-19 vaccine or a placebo. The rearrangement links TRBV6-2 or TRBV6-3 to TRBJ1-2; D remains unclear. Here the sequenced sample was peripheral blood, taken in a trial of Ad26.COV2.S vaccine versus placebo. The CDR3 loop is CASSFLYGYTF. The CDR3 nucleotides read TGTGCCAGCAGTTTTCTCTATGGCTACACCTTC.